Sequencing of this T cell receptor beta chain was carried out in a study of shared clonotypes between healthy human individuals. For the study at large: A couple of women and three men aged 18 to 49 made up the donors. Whole-study findings and limits: When compared with the clonotypes that were shared by all four sorted-subset donors, the non-shared clonotypes turned out to have lower generation probabilities. Although depth was large, rarefaction showed that sequencing of the sorted subsets was incomplete.

The CDR3 spans 15 residues. Germline V CDR1 and CDR2: SGDLS, YYNGEE. The J segment lost 2 bases and the V segment lost 0 bases, leaving 2 bases of the junction unmatched. TCRdb's table, derived via immunoSEQ multiplex PCR, lists solely in-frame clones and lacks some. Seen here are over a million clones, 96% observed once, and the top ten hold about 1%. As to this clone: Its antigen is still unknown. The sample has other DNA sequences that encode this CDR3 too.

The chain links TRBV9 to TRBJ2-1; 7 nucleotides agree with TRBD2. The TCR originated in a man aged 25 to 40 in good health. Sequencing was done on a sample of naive CD4+ T cells sorted from blood. Subset of the sample: CD45RA+ positively selected. The CDR3 is CASSVVSGAYNEQFF. The CDR3 DNA follows: TGTGCCAGCAGCGTAGTGAGCGGGGCCTACAATGAGCAGTTCTTC.